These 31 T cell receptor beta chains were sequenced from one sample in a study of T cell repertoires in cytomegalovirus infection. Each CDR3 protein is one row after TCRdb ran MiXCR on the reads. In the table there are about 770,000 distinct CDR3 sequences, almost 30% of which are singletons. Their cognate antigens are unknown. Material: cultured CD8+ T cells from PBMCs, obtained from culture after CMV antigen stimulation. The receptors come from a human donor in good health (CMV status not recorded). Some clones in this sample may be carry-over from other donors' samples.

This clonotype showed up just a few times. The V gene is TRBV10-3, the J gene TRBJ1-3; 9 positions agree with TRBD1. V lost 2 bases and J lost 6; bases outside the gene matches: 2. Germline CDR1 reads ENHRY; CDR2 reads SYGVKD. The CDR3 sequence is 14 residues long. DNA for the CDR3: TGTGCCATCAGTGAGCGGACAGGGGTAAACACCATATATTTT. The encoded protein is CAISERTGVNTIYF.

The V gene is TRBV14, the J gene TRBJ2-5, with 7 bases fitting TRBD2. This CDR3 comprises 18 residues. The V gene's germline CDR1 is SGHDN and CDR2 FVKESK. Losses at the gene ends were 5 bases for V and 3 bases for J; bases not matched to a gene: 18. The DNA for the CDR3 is TGTGCCAGCAGCGTGGGGCCCAAGCGGGGTTCAAAGAAAGAGACCCAGTACTTC. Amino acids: CASSVGPKRGSKKETQYF.

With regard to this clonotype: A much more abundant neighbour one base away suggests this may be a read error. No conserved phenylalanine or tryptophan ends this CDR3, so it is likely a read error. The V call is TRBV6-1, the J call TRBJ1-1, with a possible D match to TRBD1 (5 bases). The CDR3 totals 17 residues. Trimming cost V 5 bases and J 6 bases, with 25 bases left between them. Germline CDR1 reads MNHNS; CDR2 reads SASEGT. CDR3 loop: CASSLRPRLDSVPEAFV. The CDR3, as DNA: TGTGCCAGCAGTTTACGACCGCGGCTTGACAGCGTTCCTGAAGCTTTCGTT.

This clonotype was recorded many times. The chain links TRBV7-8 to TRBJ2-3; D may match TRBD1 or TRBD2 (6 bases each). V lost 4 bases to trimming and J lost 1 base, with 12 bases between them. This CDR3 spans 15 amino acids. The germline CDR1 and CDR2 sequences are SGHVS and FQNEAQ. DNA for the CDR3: TGTGCCAGCAGCTCTCAGGGGACTCGCACAGATACGCAGTATTTT. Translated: CASSSQGTRTDTQYF.

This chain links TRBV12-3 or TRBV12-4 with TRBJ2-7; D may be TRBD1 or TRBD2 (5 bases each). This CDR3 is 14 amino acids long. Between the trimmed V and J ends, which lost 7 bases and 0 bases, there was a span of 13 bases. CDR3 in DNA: TGTGCCAGCACCCCGGCAGGGAGCTCCTACGAGCAGTACTTC. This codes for CASTPAGSSYEQYF.

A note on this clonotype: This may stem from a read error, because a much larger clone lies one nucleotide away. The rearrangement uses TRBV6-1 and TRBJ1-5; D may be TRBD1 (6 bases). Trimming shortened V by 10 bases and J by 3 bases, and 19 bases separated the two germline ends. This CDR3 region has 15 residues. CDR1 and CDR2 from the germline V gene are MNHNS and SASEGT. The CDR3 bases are TGTGCCATCACACCTGACAGGCTTCACAATCAGCCCCAGCATTTT. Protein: CAITPDRLHNQPQHF.

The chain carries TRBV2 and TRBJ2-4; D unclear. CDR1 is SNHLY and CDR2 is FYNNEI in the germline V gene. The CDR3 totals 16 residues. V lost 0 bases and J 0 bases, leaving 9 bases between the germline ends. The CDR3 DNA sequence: TGTGCCAGCAGTGAAGCACGAGGTATAGCCAAAAACATTCAGTACTTC. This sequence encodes CASSEARGIAKNIQYF.

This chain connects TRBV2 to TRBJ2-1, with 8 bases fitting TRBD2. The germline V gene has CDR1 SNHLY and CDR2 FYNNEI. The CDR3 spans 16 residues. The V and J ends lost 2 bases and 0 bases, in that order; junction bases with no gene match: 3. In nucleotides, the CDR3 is TGTGCCAGCAGTGAAACGGGGGGGAGCTCCTACAATGAGCAGTTCTTC. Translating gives CASSETGGSSYNEQFF.

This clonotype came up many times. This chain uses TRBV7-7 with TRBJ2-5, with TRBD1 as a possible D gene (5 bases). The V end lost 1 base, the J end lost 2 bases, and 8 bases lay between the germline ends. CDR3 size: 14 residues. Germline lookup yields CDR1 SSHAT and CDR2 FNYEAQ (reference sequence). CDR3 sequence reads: CASSLGQGQETQYF. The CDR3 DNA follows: TGTGCCAGCAGCTTAGGTCAGGGACAAGAGACCCAGTACTTC.

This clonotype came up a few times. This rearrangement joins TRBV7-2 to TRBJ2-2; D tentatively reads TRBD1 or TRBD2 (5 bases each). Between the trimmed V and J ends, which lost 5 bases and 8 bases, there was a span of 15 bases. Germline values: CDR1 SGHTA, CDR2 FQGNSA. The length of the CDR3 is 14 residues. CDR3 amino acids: CASSRGPYRGELFF. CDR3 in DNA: TGTGCCAGCAGCCGCGGGCCTTACAGGGGGGAGCTGTTTTTT.

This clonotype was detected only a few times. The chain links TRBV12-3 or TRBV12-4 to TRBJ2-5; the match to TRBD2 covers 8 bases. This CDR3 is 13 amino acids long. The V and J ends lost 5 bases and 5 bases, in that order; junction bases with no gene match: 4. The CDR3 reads CASSPLAAETQYF. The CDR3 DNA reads TGTGCCAGCAGTCCACTAGCGGCCGAGACCCAGTACTTC.

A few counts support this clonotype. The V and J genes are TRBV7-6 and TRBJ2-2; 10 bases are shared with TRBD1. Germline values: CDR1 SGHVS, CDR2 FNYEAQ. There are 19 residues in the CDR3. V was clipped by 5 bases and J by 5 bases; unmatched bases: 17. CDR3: CASSQSPGDRGLGTGELFF. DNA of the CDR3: TGTGCCAGCAGCCAAAGTCCGGGAGACAGGGGGCTCGGAACCGGGGAGCTGTTTTTT.

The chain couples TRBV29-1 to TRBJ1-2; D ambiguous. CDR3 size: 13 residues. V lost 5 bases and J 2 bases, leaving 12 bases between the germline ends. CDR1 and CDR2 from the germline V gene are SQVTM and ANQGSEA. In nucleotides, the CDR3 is TGCAGCGTTCCTCCTGTTTCGAACTATGGCTACACCTTC. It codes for CSVPPVSNYGYTF.

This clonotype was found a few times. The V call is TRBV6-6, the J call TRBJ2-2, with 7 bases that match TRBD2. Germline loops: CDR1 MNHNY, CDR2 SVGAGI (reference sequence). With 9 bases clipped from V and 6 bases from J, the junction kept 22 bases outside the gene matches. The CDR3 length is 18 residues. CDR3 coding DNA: TGTGCCAGTACTCAAGTGGGGGGGGACGGTCGGACGGCCGGGGAGCTGTTTTTT. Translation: CASTQVGGDGRTAGELFF.

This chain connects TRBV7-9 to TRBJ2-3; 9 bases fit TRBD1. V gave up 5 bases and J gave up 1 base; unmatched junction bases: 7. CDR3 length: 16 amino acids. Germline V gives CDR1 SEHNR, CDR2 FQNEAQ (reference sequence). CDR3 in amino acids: CASSVPRDRGTDTQYF. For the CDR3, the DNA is TGTGCCAGCAGCGTGCCCCGGGACAGGGGCACAGATACGCAGTATTTT.

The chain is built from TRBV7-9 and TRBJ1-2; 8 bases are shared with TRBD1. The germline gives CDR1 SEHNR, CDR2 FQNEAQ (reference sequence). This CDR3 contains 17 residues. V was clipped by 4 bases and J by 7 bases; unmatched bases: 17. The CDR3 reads CASSSYLGQGAFRGYTF. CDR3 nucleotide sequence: TGTGCCAGCAGCTCCTATCTAGGCCAGGGGGCTTTTCGTGGCTACACCTTC. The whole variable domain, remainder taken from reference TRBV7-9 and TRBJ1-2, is DTGVSQNPRHKITKRGQNVTFRCDPISEHNRLYWYRQTLGQGPEFLTYFQNEAQLEKSRLLSDRFSAERPKGSFSTLEIQRTEQGDSAMYLCASSSYLGQGAFRGYTFGSGTRLTVV.

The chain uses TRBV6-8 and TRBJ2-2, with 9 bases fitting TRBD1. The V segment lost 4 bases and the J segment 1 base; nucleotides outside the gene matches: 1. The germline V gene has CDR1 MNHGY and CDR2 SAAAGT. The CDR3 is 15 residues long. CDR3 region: CASSWGQGNTGELFF. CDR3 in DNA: TGTGCCAGCAGTTGGGGACAGGGGAACACCGGGGAGCTGTTTTTT.

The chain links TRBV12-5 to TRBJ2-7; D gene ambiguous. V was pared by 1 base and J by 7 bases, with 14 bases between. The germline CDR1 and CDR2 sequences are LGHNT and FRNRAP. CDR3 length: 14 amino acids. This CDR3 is CASGLGPDKSEQYF. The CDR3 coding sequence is TGTGCTAGTGGTTTGGGACCAGACAAGTCGGAGCAGTACTTC. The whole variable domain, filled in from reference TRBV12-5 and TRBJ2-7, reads DARVTQTPRHKVTEMGQEVTMRCQPILGHNTVFWYRQTMMQGLELLAYFRNRAPLDDSGMPKDRFSAEMPDATLATLKIQPSEPRDSAVYFCASGLGPDKSEQYFGPGTRLTVT.

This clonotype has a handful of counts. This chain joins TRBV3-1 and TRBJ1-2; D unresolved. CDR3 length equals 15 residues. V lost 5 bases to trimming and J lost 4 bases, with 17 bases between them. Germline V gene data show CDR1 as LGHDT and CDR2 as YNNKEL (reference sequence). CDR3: CASSYPEDPGYGYTF. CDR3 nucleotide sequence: TGTGCCAGCAGCTATCCCGAAGACCCGGGCTATGGCTACACCTTC.

Here the CDR3 reads CASSESSGLAKNIQYF. DNA of the CDR3: TGTGCCAGCAGTGAATCCTCGGGATTAGCCAAAAACATTCAGTACTTC. The genes are TRBV25-1 and TRBJ2-4, with TRBD2 as a possible D gene (5 bases). CDR1 and CDR2 from the germline V gene are MGHDK and SYGVNS. This CDR3 spans 16 amino acids. Trimming removed 1 base from V and 0 bases from J, with 10 bases in between.

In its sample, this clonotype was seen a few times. As DNA, the CDR3 is TGTGCCAGCAGTTTGACTACAGGGTTGAACACTGAAGCTTTCTTT. As protein: CASSLTTGLNTEAFF. This sequence joins TRBV12-3 or TRBV12-4 and TRBJ1-1; tentatively, D is TRBD1 (6 bases). Between the trimmed V and J ends, which lost 3 bases and 0 bases, there was a span of 11 bases. This CDR3 spans 15 amino acids.

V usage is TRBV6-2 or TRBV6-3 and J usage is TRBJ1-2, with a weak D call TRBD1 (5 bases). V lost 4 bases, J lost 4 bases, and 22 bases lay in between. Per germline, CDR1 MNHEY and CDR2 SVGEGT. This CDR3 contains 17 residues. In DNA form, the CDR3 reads TGTGCCAGCAGTTCGAAAACGGACTTAGGCAGGGTCTATGGCTACACCTTC. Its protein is CASSSKTDLGRVYGYTF.

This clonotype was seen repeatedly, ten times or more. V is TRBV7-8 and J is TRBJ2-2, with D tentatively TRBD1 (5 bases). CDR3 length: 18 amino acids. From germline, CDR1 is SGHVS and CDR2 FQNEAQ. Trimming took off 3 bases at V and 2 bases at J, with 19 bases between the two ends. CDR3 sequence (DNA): TGTGCCAGCAGCTTTGCGTTGGGTGGGGCAGACAACACCGGGGAGCTGTTTTTT. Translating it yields CASSFALGGADNTGELFF.

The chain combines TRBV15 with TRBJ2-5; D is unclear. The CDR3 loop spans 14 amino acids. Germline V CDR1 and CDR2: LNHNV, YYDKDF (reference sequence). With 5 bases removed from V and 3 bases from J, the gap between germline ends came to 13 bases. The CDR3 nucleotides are TGTGCCACCAGCCTACTAATTCGAGAAGAGACCCAGTACTTC. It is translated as CATSLLIREETQYF.

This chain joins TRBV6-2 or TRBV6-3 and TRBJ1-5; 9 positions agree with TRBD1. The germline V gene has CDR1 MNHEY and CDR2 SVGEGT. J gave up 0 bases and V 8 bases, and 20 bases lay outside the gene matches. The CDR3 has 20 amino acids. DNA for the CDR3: TGTGCCAGCGAAACTTACCGTCCGGGACAGGGAGGTTTTAGCAATCAGCCCCAGCATTTT. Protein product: CASETYRPGQGGFSNQPQHF.

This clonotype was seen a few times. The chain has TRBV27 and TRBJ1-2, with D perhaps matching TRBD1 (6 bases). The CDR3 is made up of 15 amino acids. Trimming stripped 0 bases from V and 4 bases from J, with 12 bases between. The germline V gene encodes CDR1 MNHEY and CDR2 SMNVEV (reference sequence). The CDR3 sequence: CASSLSSQGSYGYTF. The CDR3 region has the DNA TGTGCCAGCAGTTTATCGAGCCAGGGGAGCTATGGCTACACCTTC.

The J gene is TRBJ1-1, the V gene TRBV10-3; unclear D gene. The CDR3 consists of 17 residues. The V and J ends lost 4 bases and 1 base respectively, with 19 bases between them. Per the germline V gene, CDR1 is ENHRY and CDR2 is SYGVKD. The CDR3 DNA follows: TGTGCCATCAGTGGGCCCGACGGAGGCGGCACGAACACTGAAGCTTTCTTT. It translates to CAISGPDGGGTNTEAFF.

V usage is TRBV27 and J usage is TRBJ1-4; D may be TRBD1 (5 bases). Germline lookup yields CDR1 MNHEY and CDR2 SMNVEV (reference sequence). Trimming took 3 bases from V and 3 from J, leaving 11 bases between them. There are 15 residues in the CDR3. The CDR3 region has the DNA TGTGCCAGCAGTTTCATCGGGGCATCTAATGAAAAACTGTTTTTT. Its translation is CASSFIGASNEKLFF.

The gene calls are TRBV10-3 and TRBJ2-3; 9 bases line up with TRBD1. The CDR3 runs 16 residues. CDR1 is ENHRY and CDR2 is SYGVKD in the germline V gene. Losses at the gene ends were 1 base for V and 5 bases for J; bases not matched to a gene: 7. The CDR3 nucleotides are TGTGCCATCAGTGAGTACCCCCCGGACAGGGGAGATACGCAGTATTTT. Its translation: CAISEYPPDRGDTQYF.

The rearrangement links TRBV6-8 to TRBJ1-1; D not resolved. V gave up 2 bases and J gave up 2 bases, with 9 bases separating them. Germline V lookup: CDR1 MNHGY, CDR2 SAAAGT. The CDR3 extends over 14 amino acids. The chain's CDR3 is CASSYAHLNTEAFF. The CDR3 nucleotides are TGTGCCAGCAGTTACGCCCATCTTAACACTGAAGCTTTCTTT.

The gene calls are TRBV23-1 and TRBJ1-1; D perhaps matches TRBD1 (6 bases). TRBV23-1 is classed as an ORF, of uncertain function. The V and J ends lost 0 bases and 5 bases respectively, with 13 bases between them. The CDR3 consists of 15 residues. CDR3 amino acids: CASSQSEQGRTEAFF. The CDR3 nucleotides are TGCGCCAGCAGTCAATCGGAACAGGGAAGAACTGAAGCTTTCTTT.